The sequence of this T cell receptor (beta chain) was determined in a study of CD8 T cells in Susac syndrome. Study-wide points: As acknowledged by the study, its TCR sequencing and HLA analysis included a relatively small number of individuals.

This clonotype was counted only a few times. Its antigen is not known. When the RNA was reverse transcribed, random hexamers were used with an input of roughly 0.45 to 1 ug. The amplification used immunoSEQ multiplex PCR on TCR beta CDR3; it spanned 54 Vbeta and 13 Jbeta. A single record per CDR3 protein comes from TCRdb applying MiXCR to the immunoSEQ multiplex PCR reads. This table has 210,000 or so distinct CDR3 sequences, over 90% appearing once. CDR3 length: 14 amino acids. From germline, CDR1 is LGHNA and CDR2 YSLEER. With 3 bases removed from V and 2 bases from J, the gap between germline ends came to 10 bases.

The sequencing sample was made of CD4+ T cells from PBMCs. The source of this sequence is a human donor with Susac syndrome. The chain uses TRBV4-3 and TRBJ1-2; D is undetermined. CDR3 residues: CASSQEVTNYGYTF. The DNA for the CDR3 is TGCGCCAGCAGCCAGGAGGTTACGAACTATGGCTACACCTTC.